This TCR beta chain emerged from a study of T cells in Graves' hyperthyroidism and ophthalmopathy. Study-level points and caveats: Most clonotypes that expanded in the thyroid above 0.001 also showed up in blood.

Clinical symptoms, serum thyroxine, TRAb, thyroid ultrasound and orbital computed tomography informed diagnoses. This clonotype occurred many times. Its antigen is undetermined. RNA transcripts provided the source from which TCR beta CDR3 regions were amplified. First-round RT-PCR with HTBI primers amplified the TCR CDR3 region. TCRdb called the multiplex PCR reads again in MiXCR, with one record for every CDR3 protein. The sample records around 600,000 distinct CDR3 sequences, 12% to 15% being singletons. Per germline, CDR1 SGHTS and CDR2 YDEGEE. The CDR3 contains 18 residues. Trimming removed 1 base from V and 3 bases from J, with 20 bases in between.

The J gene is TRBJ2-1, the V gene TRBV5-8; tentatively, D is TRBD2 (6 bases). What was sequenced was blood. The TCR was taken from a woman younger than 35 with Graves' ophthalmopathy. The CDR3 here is CASSLHYGGVPFYNEQFF. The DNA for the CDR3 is TGTGCCAGCAGCTTGCATTATGGCGGGGTTCCCTTCTACAATGAGCAGTTCTTC.